This T cell receptor (beta chain) was recorded in a study of cytomegalovirus exposure and HLA in healthy donors. Study-level results: A few chains linked to CMV were shown in vitro to be specific for CMV antigens. Segments of the TCR beta V type were, in most cases, productive about 90% or about 30% of the time in an earlier analysis.

About this clone: Its antigen remains unknown.

This CDR3 has 16 amino acids. Trimming took off 0 bases at V and 5 bases at J, with 13 bases between the two ends. From germline, CDR1 is KGHSH and CDR2 LQKENI. The PCR ran on 60 Vbeta and 13 Jbeta primers. Original analysis: The authors later counted about 80 million unique TCR beta chains, 9.5 million to 13 million of them shared. Produced via immunoSEQ multiplex PCR; TCRdb's table is partial and in-frame only. The DNA was the basis for D and trimming; V, J and clone size are from that table. The table shows approximately 82,000 clones, with around two thirds occurring only once. The chain recombines TRBV18 with TRBJ2-2; D is possibly TRBD1 (6 bases). This receptor was obtained from a woman younger than 45 in good health and CMV-seropositive. The specimen was PBMCs. CDR3 sequence reads: CASSPPIGTGTGELFF. The CDR3 nucleotides are TGTGCCAGCTCACCACCCATCGGAACAGGGACCGGGGAGCTGTTTTTT.